This entry features one TCR beta chain sequence. The target antigen is unknown. The record originates from a study of CD8 T cells in ankylosing spondylitis. Notes on the study in general: A TCR beta motif of roughly 8 highly homologous variants seemed to mark ankylosing spondylitis blood.

Each CDR3 protein is one row after TCRdb ran MiXCR on the 5' RACE reads. The table has some 200,000 distinct CDR3 sequences, about 13% seen once. CDR1 SQVTM and CDR2 ANQGSEA come from the germline V gene. Trimming left V 5 bases short and J 4 bases short, with 12 bases between. The CDR3 consists of 13 residues. The origin of this receptor is a male donor with ankylosing spondylitis or in good health (not recorded which). Material for sequencing was blood, either unsorted or a sorted T cell fraction (not recorded which). The rearrangement links TRBV29-1 to TRBJ1-3; TRBD1 might be the D (6 bases). The CDR3 DNA is TGCAGCGTTCGACCAGGGGCAGGAAACACCATATATTTT. Translating it yields CSVRPGAGNTIYF.